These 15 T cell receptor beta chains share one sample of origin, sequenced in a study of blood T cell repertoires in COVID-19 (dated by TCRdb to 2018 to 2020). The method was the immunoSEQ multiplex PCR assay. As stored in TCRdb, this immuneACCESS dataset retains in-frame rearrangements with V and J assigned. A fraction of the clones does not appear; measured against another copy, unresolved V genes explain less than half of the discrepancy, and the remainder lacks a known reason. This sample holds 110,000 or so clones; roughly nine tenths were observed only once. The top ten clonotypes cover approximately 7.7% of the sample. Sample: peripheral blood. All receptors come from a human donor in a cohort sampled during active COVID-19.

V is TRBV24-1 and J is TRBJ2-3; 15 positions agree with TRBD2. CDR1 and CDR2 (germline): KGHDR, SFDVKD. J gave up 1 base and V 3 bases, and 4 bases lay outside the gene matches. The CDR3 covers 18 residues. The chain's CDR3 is CATSDRTSGGVGTDTQYF. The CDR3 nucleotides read TGTGCCACCAGTGATCGGACTAGCGGGGGGGTGGGCACAGATACGCAGTATTTT.

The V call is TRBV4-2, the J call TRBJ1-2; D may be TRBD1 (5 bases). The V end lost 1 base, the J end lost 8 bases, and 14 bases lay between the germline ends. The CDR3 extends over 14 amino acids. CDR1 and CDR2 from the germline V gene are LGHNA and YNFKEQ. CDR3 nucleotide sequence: TGTGCCAGCAGCCAAGTTTTAGCGGGGCAGGGCTACACCTTC. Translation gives CASSQVLAGQGYTF.

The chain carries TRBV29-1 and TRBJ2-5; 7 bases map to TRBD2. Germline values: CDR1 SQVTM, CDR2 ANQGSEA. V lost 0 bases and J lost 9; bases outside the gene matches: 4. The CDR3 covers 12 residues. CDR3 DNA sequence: TGCAGCGTTGAAGACTCGGCGGGGGCCCAGTACTTC. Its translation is CSVEDSAGAQYF.

CDR3: CASSARGGGPYSNQPQHF. CDR3 nucleotide sequence: TGTGCCAGCAGCGCCCGGGGGGGAGGTCCTTATAGCAATCAGCCCCAGCATTTT. The chain uses TRBV9 and TRBJ1-5; a possible D gene is TRBD1 (5 bases). The CDR3 has 18 amino acids. In germline, CDR1 is SGDLS, CDR2 YYNGEE. Trimming removed 3 bases from V and 0 bases from J, with 19 bases in between. The entire variable domain, with the rest obtained from reference TRBV9 and TRBJ1-5, is as follows: DSGVTQTPKHLITATGQRVTLRCSPRSGDLSVYWYQQSLDQGLQFLIQYYNGEERAKGNILERFSAQQFPDLHSELNLSSLELGDSALYFCASSARGGGPYSNQPQHFGDGTRLSIL.

The CDR3 bases are TGTGCCAGCAGCCACGGGACTATTGAGCAGTTCTTC. Translation: CASSHGTIEQFF. V usage is TRBV7-2 and J usage is TRBJ2-1, with 7 positions matching TRBD2. CDR1 is SGHTA and CDR2 is FQGNSA in the germline V gene. The V segment lost 5 bases and the J segment 9 bases; nucleotides outside the gene matches: 4. This CDR3 is built from 12 residues.

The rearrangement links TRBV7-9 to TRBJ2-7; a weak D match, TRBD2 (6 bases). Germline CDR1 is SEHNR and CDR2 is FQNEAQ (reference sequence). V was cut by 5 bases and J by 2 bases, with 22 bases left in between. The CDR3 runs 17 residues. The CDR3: CASSTQPGSSETYEQYF. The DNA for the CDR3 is TGTGCCAGCAGCACCCAGCCGGGGTCTAGCGAGACCTACGAGCAGTACTTC.

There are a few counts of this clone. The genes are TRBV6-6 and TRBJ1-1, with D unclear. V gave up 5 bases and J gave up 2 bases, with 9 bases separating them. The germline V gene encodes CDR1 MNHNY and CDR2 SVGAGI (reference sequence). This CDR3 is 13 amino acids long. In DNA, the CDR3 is TGTGCCAGCAGTCTCCCGGGAAACACTGAAGCTTTCTTT. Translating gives CASSLPGNTEAFF.

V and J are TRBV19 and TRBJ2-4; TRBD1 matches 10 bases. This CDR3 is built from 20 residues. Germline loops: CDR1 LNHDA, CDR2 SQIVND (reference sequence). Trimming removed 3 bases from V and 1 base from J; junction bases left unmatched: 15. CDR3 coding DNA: TGTGCCAGTAGTATGTCTTTCGGGACAGGGGCTTCGTCGGCCAAAAACATTCAGTACTTC. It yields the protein CASSMSFGTGASSAKNIQYF. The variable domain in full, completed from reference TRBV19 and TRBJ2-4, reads DGGITQSPKYLFRKEGQNVTLSCEQNLNHDAMYWYRQDPGQGLRLIYYSQIVNDFQKGDIAEGYSVSREKKESFPLTVTSAQKNPTAFYLCASSMSFGTGASSAKNIQYFGAGTRLSVL.

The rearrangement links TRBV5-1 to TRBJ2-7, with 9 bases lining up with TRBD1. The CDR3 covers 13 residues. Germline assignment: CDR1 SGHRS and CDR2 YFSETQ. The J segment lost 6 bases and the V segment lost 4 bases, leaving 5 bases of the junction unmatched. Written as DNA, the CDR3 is TGCGCCAGCAGCCCGATGACAGGGGGCGAGCAGTACTTC. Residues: CASSPMTGGEQYF.

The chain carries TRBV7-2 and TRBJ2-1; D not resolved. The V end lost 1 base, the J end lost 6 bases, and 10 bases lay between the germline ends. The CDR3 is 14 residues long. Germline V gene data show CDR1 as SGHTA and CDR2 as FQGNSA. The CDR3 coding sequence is TGTGCCAGCAGCTTAGTACAAATCGTCAATGAGCAGTTCTTC. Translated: CASSLVQIVNEQFF.

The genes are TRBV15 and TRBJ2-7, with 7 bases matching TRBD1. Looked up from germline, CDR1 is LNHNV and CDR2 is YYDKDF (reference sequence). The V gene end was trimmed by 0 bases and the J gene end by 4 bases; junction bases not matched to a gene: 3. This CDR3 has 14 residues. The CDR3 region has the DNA TGTGCCACCAGCAGAGATCGGGGACAGTACGAGCAGTACTTC. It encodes CATSRDRGQYEQYF.

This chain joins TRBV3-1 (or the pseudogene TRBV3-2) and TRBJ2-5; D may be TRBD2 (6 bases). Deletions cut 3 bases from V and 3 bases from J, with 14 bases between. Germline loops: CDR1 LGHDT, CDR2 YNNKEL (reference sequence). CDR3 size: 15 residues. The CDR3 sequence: CASSQAGLPEETQYF. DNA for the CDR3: TGTGCCAGCAGCCAGGCGGGACTTCCGGAAGAGACCCAGTACTTC.

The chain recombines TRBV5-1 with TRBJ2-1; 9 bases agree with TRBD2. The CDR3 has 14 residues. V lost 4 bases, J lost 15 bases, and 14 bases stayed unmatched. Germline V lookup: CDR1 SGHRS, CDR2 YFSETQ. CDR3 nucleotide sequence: TGCGCCAGCAGCACGGACTTAGCGGGGGCCTCAGGGTTCTTC. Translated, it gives CASSTDLAGASGFF.

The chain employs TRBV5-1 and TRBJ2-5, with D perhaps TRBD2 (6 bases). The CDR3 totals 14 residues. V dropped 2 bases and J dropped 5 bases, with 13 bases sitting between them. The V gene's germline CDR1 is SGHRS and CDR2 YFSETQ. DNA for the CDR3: TGCGCCAGCAGCTTAGGAGGGCTAGTGGAGACCCAGTACTTC. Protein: CASSLGGLVETQYF. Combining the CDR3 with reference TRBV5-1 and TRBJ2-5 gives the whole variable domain KAGVTQTPRYLIKTRGQQVTLSCSPISGHRSVSWYQQTPGQGLQFLFEYFSETQRNKGNFPGRFSGRQFSNSRSEMNVSTLELGDSALYLCASSLGGLVETQYFGPGTRLLVL.

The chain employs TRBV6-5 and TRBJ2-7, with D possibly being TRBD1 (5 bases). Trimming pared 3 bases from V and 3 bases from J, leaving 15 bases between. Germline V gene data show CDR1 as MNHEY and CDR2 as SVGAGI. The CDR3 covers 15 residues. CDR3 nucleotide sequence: TGTGCCAGCAGTTATCAGGGCGACCCTTTCTACGAGCAGTACTTC. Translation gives CASSYQGDPFYEQYF.